This TCR beta chain was captured in a study of blood T cell repertoires in COVID-19. TCRdb's copy holds only in-frame clones and misses some; the assay was immunoSEQ multiplex PCR. The sample has 150,000 to 200,000 clones; 70% to 80% are singletons. V lost 0 bases and J lost 7, with 12 bases in between. The CDR3 loop spans 14 amino acids. In germline, CDR1 is LGHDT, CDR2 YNNKEL (reference sequence). The sequencing input was PBMCs or T cells enriched from blood (not recorded which). The chain links TRBV3-1 (or the pseudogene TRBV3-2) to TRBJ1-2, with D hard to call. The clonotype was recovered from a woman in her forties or fifties who had recovered from COVID-19. CDR3 DNA sequence: TGTGCCAGCAGCCAAGATGGGTCCCGGGGTGGCTACACCTTC. Translated: CASSQDGSRGGYTF.